This T cell receptor beta chain was sequenced during a study of blood T cell repertoires in COVID-19. Looking at the study overall: From T cells, B-cell-depleted T cells, or PBMCs came the material, which was cDNA or gDNA.

The length of the CDR3 is 14 residues. The J segment lost 5 bases and the V segment lost 3 bases, leaving 6 bases of the junction unmatched. The germline V gene has CDR1 KGHSH and CDR2 LQKENI. The protocol was immunoSEQ multiplex PCR, while the TCRdb copy is restricted to in-frame clones and leaves out a portion. The table shows 90,000 to 130,000 clones, with roughly 91% occurring only once. The chain has TRBV18 and TRBJ2-7; 8 positions match TRBD1. Material for sequencing was peripheral blood. The clonotype originates from a woman aged 50 to 60 with acute or convalescent COVID-19. The CDR3 region has the DNA TGTGCCAGCTCACCGGACAGGGAAAGCGACGAGCAGTACTTC. Its protein is CASSPDRESDEQYF.